Each of the 16 T cell receptor beta chains below was sequenced from the same sample in a study of OX40 agonist ivuxolimab in advanced cancers. Profiled with immunoSEQ multiplex PCR; TCRdb holds only in-frame clones, not every one. The sample includes about 65,000 clones, about 92% of them seen just once. This material consisted of CD4+ or CD8+ T cells sorted from blood, taken in a trial of the OX40 agonist ivuxolimab. The source of these receptors is an adult with an advanced solid tumor such as melanoma, head and neck, liver or kidney cancer.

This chain joins TRBV19 and TRBJ1-2; the D gene is possibly TRBD1 (6 bases). Germline lookup yields CDR1 LNHDA and CDR2 SQIVND (reference sequence). CDR3 length equals 16 residues. Trimming stripped 3 bases from V and 6 bases from J, with 20 bases between. As DNA, the CDR3 is TGTGCCAGTAGTATTGAACCTGGACAGACCCGGAATGGCTACACCTTC. The encoded protein is CASSIEPGQTRNGYTF.

The CDR3 sequence is CASSTQGAVKTQYF. DNA of the CDR3: TGTGCCAGCAGTACCCAGGGGGCCGTAAAGACCCAGTACTTC. J is TRBJ2-5 and V is TRBV6-5, with 8 bases aligning to TRBD1. This CDR3 is built from 14 residues. The V gene's germline CDR1 is MNHEY and CDR2 SVGAGI. Trimming removed 5 bases from V and 6 bases from J; junction bases left unmatched: 8.

The CDR3 region is CASSPLTSRETQYF. The CDR3 DNA follows: TGTGCCAGCAGCCCACTGACTAGCAGAGAGACCCAGTACTTC. The J gene is TRBJ2-5, the V gene TRBV6-5, with 7 bases lining up with TRBD2. This CDR3 has 14 amino acids. CDR1 and CDR2 from the germline V gene are MNHEY and SVGAGI. V trimming: 6 bases; J trimming: 4 bases; junction bases outside the gene matches: 8.

This chain connects TRBV2 to TRBJ1-5; D gene unclear. Trimming shortened V by 2 bases and J by 4 bases, and 12 bases separated the two germline ends. The CDR3 extends over 15 amino acids. Germline-derived CDR1 and CDR2 are SNHLY and FYNNEI. CDR3 nucleotides: TGTGCCAGCAGTGAATCTGGTCGCTTAAATCAGCCCCAGCATTTT. Its translation: CASSESGRLNQPQHF.

V usage is TRBV30 and J usage is TRBJ1-4, with TRBD1 matching 11 bases. Germline V gene sequence: CDR1 GTSNPN, CDR2 SVGIG (reference sequence). V lost 2 bases to trimming and J lost 3 bases; unmatched junction nucleotides: 2. This CDR3 contains 15 residues. This CDR3 reads CAWSSDRGPNEKLFF. CDR3 nucleotides: TGTGCCTGGAGTTCGGACAGGGGGCCTAATGAAAAACTGTTTTTT.

The chain carries TRBV5-4 and TRBJ1-2; D not resolved. This CDR3 has 12 residues. CDR1 is SGHNT and CDR2 is YYREEE in the germline V gene (reference sequence). Trimming cost V 0 bases and J 3 bases, with 3 bases left between them. CDR3 loop: CASSLGDYGYTF. The CDR3, as DNA: TGTGCCAGCAGCTTGGGGGACTATGGCTACACCTTC.

The chain combines TRBV5-4 with TRBJ1-3, with D maybe TRBD1 (6 bases). The CDR3 is 17 amino acids. The germline V gene encodes CDR1 SGHNT and CDR2 YYREEE (reference sequence). V was clipped by 4 bases and J by 2 bases, with 19 bases between them. CDR3 nucleotides: TGTGCCAGCAGCCGGGGGGGGACAACGTTTACTGGAAACACCATATATTTT. Its protein product is CASSRGGTTFTGNTIYF.

The chain employs TRBV19 and TRBJ1-2; D is ambiguous. Deletions cut 0 bases from V and 6 bases from J, with 11 bases between. This CDR3 contains 14 residues. In germline, CDR1 is LNHDA, CDR2 SQIVND (reference sequence). The CDR3 DNA reads as TGTGCCAGTAGTATAGATCGAGGGAGGGATGGCTACACCTTC. Protein: CASSIDRGRDGYTF. Looking up the rest from reference TRBV19 and TRBJ1-2 gives the full variable domain: DGGITQSPKYLFRKEGQNVTLSCEQNLNHDAMYWYRQDPGQGLRLIYYSQIVNDFQKGDIAEGYSVSREKKESFPLTVTSAQKNPTAFYLCASSIDRGRDGYTFGSGTRLTVV.

In its sample, this clone was seen a few times. The rearrangement uses TRBV5-1 and TRBJ2-5; D is unresolved. CDR1 and CDR2 from the germline V gene are SGHRS and YFSETQ. The CDR3 spans 12 residues. V lost 0 bases and J lost 4, with 4 bases in between. The CDR3, as DNA: TGCGCCAGCAGCTTGGCCGGAGAGACCCAGTACTTC. Translated: CASSLAGETQYF. The full variable domain, rest sourced from reference TRBV5-1 and TRBJ2-5, is KAGVTQTPRYLIKTRGQQVTLSCSPISGHRSVSWYQQTPGQGLQFLFEYFSETQRNKGNFPGRFSGRQFSNSRSEMNVSTLELGDSALYLCASSLAGETQYFGPGTRLLVL.

The chain is built from TRBV11-2 and TRBJ2-7; tentatively, D is TRBD1 (6 bases). V dropped 1 base and J dropped 5 bases, with 12 bases sitting between them. This CDR3 comprises 14 residues. The germline V gene encodes CDR1 SGHAT and CDR2 FQNNGV. The CDR3 DNA follows: TGTGCCAGCAGCTTAGGGACAGCCCTCCACGAGCAGTACTTC. It specifies CASSLGTALHEQYF.

The chain carries TRBV5-4 and TRBJ2-7; TRBD1 agrees at 7 bases. CDR1 and CDR2 from the germline V gene are SGHNT and YYREEE (reference sequence). This CDR3 contains 13 residues. V lost 5 bases to trimming and J lost 6 bases; unmatched junction nucleotides: 8. The CDR3 region has the DNA TGTGCCAGCAGTTCAGACAGGGTGGGCGAGCAGTACTTC. It codes for CASSSDRVGEQYF.

A remark on this clone: A junction end diverges from the germline sequence, so it may reflect a read error. The chain uses TRBV18 and TRBJ2-7; TRBD1 matches 11 bases. The length of the CDR3 is 17 residues. The germline gives CDR1 KGHSH, CDR2 LQKENI. The CDR3 is CASSPNNAGTGGPRLHF. The CDR3 DNA sequence: TGTGCCAGCTCACCAAACAATGCCGGGACAGGGGGTCCCAGGCTACACTTC.

The V gene is TRBV7-2, the J gene TRBJ2-5; 10 bases line up with TRBD2. The V and J ends lost 5 bases and 3 bases, in that order; junction bases with no gene match: 15. The CDR3 is 18 residues long. Germline CDR1 reads SGHTA; CDR2 reads FQGNSA. CDR3 DNA: TGTGCCAGCAGCCCCCGGACTAGCGGAATAAAAGGGAAAGAGACCCAGTACTTC. Encoded protein: CASSPRTSGIKGKETQYF.

V and J are TRBV10-3 and TRBJ1-2; D not resolved. With 10 bases removed from V and 6 bases from J, the gap between germline ends came to 12 bases. Germline V gene sequence: CDR1 ENHRY, CDR2 SYGVKD. The CDR3 is 11 residues long. This CDR3 is CATSGGNGYTF. The CDR3 DNA is TGTGCCACCTCGGGTGGGAATGGCTACACCTTC.

CDR3 nucleotides: TGCGCCAGCAGCGAGGGACTAGCGGGGGTATCGGTGGAGACCCAGTACTTC. Encoded protein: CASSEGLAGVSVETQYF. V is TRBV10-1 and J is TRBJ2-5, with 14 bases that match TRBD2. The CDR3 extends over 17 amino acids. Germline CDR1 reads WNHNN; CDR2 reads SYGVQD (reference sequence). The V segment lost 6 bases and the J segment 5 bases; nucleotides outside the gene matches: 11.

CDR3 DNA sequence: TGCGCCAGCAGGAAGGGGGGACAGCTCACTAACTATGGCTACACCTTC. It specifies CASRKGGQLTNYGYTF. The genes are TRBV5-1 and TRBJ1-2; TRBD1 agrees at 7 bases. J was trimmed by 0 bases and V by 5 bases; bases with no gene match: 10. The CDR3 sequence is 16 residues long. The germline V gene has CDR1 SGHRS and CDR2 YFSETQ.